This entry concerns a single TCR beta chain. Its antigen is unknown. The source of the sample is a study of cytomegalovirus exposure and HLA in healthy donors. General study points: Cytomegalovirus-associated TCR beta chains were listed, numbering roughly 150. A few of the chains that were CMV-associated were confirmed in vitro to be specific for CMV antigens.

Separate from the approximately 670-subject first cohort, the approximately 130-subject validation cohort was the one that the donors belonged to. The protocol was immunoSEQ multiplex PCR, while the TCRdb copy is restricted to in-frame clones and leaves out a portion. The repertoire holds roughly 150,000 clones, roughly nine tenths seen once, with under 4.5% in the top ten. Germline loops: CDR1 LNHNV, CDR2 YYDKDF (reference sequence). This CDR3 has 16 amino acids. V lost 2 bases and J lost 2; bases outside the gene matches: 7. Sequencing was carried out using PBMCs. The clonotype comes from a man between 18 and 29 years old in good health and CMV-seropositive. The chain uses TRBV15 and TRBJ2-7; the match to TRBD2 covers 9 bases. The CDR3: CATSRPIAGVTYEQYF. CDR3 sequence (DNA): TGTGCCACCAGCAGACCAATAGCGGGAGTGACCTACGAGCAGTACTTC. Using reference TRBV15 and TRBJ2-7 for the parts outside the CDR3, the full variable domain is DAMVIQNPRYQVTQFGKPVTLSCSQTLNHNVMYWYQQKSSQAPKLLFHYYDKDFNNEADTPDNFQSRRPNTSFCFLDIRSPGLGDTAMYLCATSRPIAGVTYEQYFGPGTRLTVT.